This T cell receptor beta chain was retrieved from a study of blood T cell repertoires in COVID-19. Across the whole study: The samples span acute and convalescent COVID-19 from the United States, Italy and Spain.

Here immunoSEQ multiplex PCR was the method, and the copy in TCRdb shows in-frame clones only, minus some. The sample lists around 150,000 clones, 85% to 95% seen once, with about 4.5% in the top ten. The CDR3 runs 10 residues. Germline V CDR1 and CDR2: MNHEY, SVGAGI. V dropped 7 bases and J dropped 4 bases, with 5 bases sitting between them. J is TRBJ2-7 and V is TRBV6-5; D ambiguous. The sample was peripheral blood. The TCR sequence derives from a woman aged 45-60 years with acute or convalescent COVID-19. CDR3 sequence: CASKRYEQYF. CDR3 DNA sequence: TGTGCCAGCAAGAGATACGAGCAGTACTTC.